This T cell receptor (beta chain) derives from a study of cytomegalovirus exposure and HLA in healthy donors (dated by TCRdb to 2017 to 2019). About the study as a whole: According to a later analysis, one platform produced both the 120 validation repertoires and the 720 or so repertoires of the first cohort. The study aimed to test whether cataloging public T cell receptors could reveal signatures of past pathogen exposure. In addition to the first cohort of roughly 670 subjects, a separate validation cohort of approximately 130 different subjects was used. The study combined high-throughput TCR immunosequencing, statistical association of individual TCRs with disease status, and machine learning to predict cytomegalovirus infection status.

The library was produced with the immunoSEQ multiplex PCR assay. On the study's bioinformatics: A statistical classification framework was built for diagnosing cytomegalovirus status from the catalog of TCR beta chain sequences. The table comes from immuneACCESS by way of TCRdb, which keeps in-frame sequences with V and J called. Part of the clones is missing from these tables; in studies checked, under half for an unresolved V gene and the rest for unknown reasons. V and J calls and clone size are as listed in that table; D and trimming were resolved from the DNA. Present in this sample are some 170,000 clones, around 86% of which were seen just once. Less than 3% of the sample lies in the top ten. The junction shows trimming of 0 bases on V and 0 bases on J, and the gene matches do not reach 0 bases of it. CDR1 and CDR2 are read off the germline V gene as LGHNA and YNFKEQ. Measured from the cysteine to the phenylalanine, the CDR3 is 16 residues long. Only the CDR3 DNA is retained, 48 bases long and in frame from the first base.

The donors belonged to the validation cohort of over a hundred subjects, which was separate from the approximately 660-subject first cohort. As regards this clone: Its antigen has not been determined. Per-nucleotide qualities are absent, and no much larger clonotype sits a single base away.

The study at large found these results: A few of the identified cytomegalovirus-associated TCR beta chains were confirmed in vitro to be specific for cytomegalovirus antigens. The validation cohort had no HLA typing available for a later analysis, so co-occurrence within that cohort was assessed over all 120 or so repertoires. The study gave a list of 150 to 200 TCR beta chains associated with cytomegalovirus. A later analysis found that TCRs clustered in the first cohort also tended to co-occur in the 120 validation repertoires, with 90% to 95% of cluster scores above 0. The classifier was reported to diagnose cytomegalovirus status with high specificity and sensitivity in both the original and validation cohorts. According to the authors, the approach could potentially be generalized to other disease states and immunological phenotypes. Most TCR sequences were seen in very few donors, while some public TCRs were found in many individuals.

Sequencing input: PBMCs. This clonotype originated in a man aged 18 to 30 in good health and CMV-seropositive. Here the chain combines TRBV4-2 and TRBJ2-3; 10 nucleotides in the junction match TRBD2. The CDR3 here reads CASSQELAGSTDTQYF. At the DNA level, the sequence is TGTGCCAGCAGCCAAGAACTAGCGGGGAGCACAGATACGCAGTATTTT.